The 14 T cell receptor beta chains reported below all come from one sample, sequenced in a study of Graves' ophthalmopathy and Graves' hyperthyroidism. The sequenced template was RNA, covering the TCR beta CDR3 region. The library came from an HTBI-primed first-round RT-PCR and a second-round multiplex PCR. TCRdb fed the multiplex PCR reads into MiXCR, producing one record per CDR3 protein. The sample consists of 650,000 to 900,000 distinct CDR3 sequences, approximately 40% of them appearing once. Sequencing input: peripheral blood. These receptors were taken from an adult man with Graves' ophthalmopathy.

This clonotype was detected ten times or more. The chain uses TRBV15 and TRBJ1-4; no definite D call. CDR3 length: 12 residues. Trimming left V 0 bases short and J 11 bases short, with 7 bases between. Germline V CDR1 and CDR2: LNHNV, YYDKDF (reference sequence). CDR3 in DNA: TGTGCCACCAGCAGAGATTCGGCGAAACTGTTTTTT. Encoded protein: CATSRDSAKLFF.

The chain recombines TRBV9 with TRBJ1-6, with D hard to call. The germline V gene encodes CDR1 SGDLS and CDR2 YYNGEE. The germline V and J ends were trimmed by 0 bases and 10 bases, with 8 bases remaining between them. This CDR3 comprises 13 residues. CDR3 residues: CASSVVGRSPLHF. The CDR3 coding sequence is TGTGCCAGCAGCGTAGTAGGCCGGTCACCCCTCCACTTT.

The V gene is TRBV6-2 or TRBV6-3, the J gene TRBJ2-5; D not certain. Trimming took 3 bases from V and 5 from J, leaving 13 bases between them. From germline, CDR1 is MNHEY and CDR2 SVGEGT. The CDR3 is 14 residues long. CDR3 in amino acids: CASSYQVRQETQYF. The DNA for the CDR3 is TGTGCCAGCAGTTATCAGGTCCGGCAGGAGACCCAGTACTTC.

This clonotype has more than one count but fewer than ten. This chain uses TRBV7-9 with TRBJ1-1; 9 bases match TRBD1. The CDR3 sequence is 16 residues long. Per germline, CDR1 SEHNR and CDR2 FQNEAQ (reference sequence). Losses at the gene ends were 3 bases for V and 5 bases for J; bases not matched to a gene: 10. The CDR3 DNA is TGTGCCAGCAGCTTTGGACAGGGGAATCTCAAGACTGAAGCTTTCTTT. Amino acid sequence: CASSFGQGNLKTEAFF. Together with reference TRBV7-9 and TRBJ1-1, the CDR3 gives the full variable domain: DTGVSQNPRHKITKRGQNVTFRCDPISEHNRLYWYRQTLGQGPEFLTYFQNEAQLEKSRLLSDRFSAERPKGSFSTLEIQRTEQGDSAMYLCASSFGQGNLKTEAFFGQGTRLTVV.

The rearrangement links TRBV15 to TRBJ1-2; tentatively, D is TRBD1 (5 bases). V lost 1 base and J 9 bases, leaving 12 bases between the germline ends. The CDR3 runs 13 residues. Germline V gene lookup returns CDR1 LNHNV and CDR2 YYDKDF (reference sequence). CDR3 DNA: TGTGCCACCAGCAGAGGGACAATGTCGAGCTACACCTTC. It codes for CATSRGTMSSYTF.

Many counts were recorded for this clonotype. V and J are TRBV10-3 and TRBJ2-5, with 9 bases lining up with TRBD1. Germline CDR1 and CDR2: ENHRY and SYGVKD. V gave up 4 bases and J gave up 3 bases; unmatched junction bases: 6. The CDR3 runs to 15 residues. CDR3 sequence: CAISGPRTGEETQYF. The CDR3 DNA reads TGTGCCATCAGTGGCCCCAGGACAGGGGAAGAGACCCAGTACTTC.

This clonotype was observed at least ten times. The rearrangement uses TRBV29-1 and TRBJ2-2; D unclear. Trimming cost V 8 bases and J 4 bases, with 17 bases left between them. Germline V lookup: CDR1 SQVTM, CDR2 ANQGSEA. This CDR3 is 14 amino acids long. The CDR3 region is CSTEKDGSTGELFF. CDR3 nucleotides: TGCAGCACTGAAAAGGACGGTTCCACCGGGGAGCTGTTTTTT.

This clonotype was detected only a few times. This chain joins TRBV29-1 and TRBJ2-5, with TRBD2 matching over 13 bases. Germline V gene data show CDR1 as SQVTM and CDR2 as ANQGSEA. There are 17 residues in the CDR3. The junction had 13 bases not matched to a gene; V was cut back by 5 bases and J by 4 bases. DNA of the CDR3: TGCAGCGTTCGGGGACTAGCGGGATTTTTCTTAGGAGAGACCCAGTACTTC. Translated: CSVRGLAGFFLGETQYF.

Many counts were recorded for this clonotype. V usage is TRBV2 and J usage is TRBJ2-5; TRBD2 might be the D (6 bases). Deletions cut 7 bases from V and 3 bases from J, with 9 bases between. This CDR3 contains 12 residues. Per germline, CDR1 SNHLY and CDR2 FYNNEI. CDR3 nucleotides: TGTGCCAGCACTAGCGAAGAAGAGACCCAGTACTTC. Translated, it gives CASTSEEETQYF.

V and J are TRBV10-3 and TRBJ1-6; D remains unclear. The germline CDR1 and CDR2 sequences are ENHRY and SYGVKD. Trimming took 10 bases from V and 7 from J, leaving 14 bases between them. The CDR3 is 13 amino acids. The CDR3 region has the DNA TGTGCCAGCATTTCAACAGCCAATTCACCCCTCCACTTT. Translating it yields CASISTANSPLHF.

This sequence joins TRBV19 and TRBJ1-5; D is unclear. The CDR3 covers 15 residues. The germline gives CDR1 LNHDA, CDR2 SQIVND (reference sequence). V was pared by 0 bases and J by 1 base, with 7 bases between. CDR3 sequence: CASSIDGRSNQPQHF. Written as DNA, the CDR3 is TGTGCCAGTAGTATAGACGGACGGAGCAATCAGCCCCAGCATTTT.

This clonotype was counted at least ten times. The chain carries TRBV15 and TRBJ2-7; no clear D gene. CDR1 is LNHNV and CDR2 is YYDKDF in the germline V gene (reference sequence). Trimming stripped 1 base from V and 0 bases from J, with 10 bases between. CDR3 size: 15 residues. The chain's CDR3 is CATSRGSPPSYEQYF. CDR3 DNA sequence: TGTGCCACCAGCAGAGGTTCCCCTCCCTCCTACGAGCAGTACTTC. The entire variable domain, with the rest obtained from reference TRBV15 and TRBJ2-7, is as follows: DAMVIQNPRYQVTQFGKPVTLSCSQTLNHNVMYWYQQKSSQAPKLLFHYYDKDFNNEADTPDNFQSRRPNTSFCFLDIRSPGLGDTAMYLCATSRGSPPSYEQYFGPGTRLTVT.

This clonotype was recorded many times. J is TRBJ2-5 and V is TRBV10-3; D is unresolved. V was clipped by 2 bases and J by 0 bases, with 4 bases between them. Germline V CDR1 and CDR2: ENHRY, SYGVKD. The CDR3 spans 13 residues. The DNA for the CDR3 is TGTGCCATCAGTGAGGGGAACCAAGAGACCCAGTACTTC. Amino acids: CAISEGNQETQYF.

This clonotype was observed a few times. The rearrangement joins TRBV20-1 to TRBJ1-6; 7 nucleotides line up with TRBD1. Germline V CDR1 and CDR2: DFQATT, SNEGSKA (reference sequence). The V gene end was trimmed by 6 bases and the J gene end by 9 bases; junction bases not matched to a gene: 8. This CDR3 has 13 amino acids. The CDR3 coding sequence is TGCAGTGCGCGGGACAGATCTGCTTCACCCCTCCACTTT. It yields the protein CSARDRSASPLHF.